This T cell receptor beta chain was found in a study of CD8 T cells in ankylosing spondylitis. The J segment lost 5 bases and the V segment lost 5 bases, leaving 8 bases of the junction unmatched. The CDR3 length is 15 residues. Germline V gives CDR1 SGHDT, CDR2 YYEEEE. This clonotype was picked up many times. The antigen is not known. Overall study results and limits: Disease-associated clones were CD8+ and fairly uncommon in peripheral blood. Certain motif variants had earlier been reported in reactive arthritis synovial fluid and blood. It appeared that ankylosing spondylitis blood was characterized by a TCR beta motif of several highly homologous variants.

Making the TCR beta libraries involved quantitative 5'-RACE with molecular barcodes. One entry per CDR3 protein, called by TCRdb with MiXCR from the 5' RACE reads. The sample has 200,000 to 300,000 distinct CDR3 sequences, about 11% seen once. The genes are TRBV5-6 and TRBJ2-2, with 8 bases lining up with TRBD2. The TCR originated in a male donor with ankylosing spondylitis or in good health (not recorded which). The sequencing sample was made of blood, either unsorted or a sorted T cell fraction (not recorded which). This CDR3 reads CASRPGGARTGELFF. DNA for the CDR3: TGTGCCAGCAGACCGGGGGGGGCGCGAACCGGGGAGCTGTTTTTT.